This entry lists 28 T cell receptor beta chains sequenced from one sample in a study of T cell responses to AZD1222 COVID-19 vaccine. Assay used: immunoSEQ multiplex PCR; TCRdb lists only in-frame clones, some missing. The table lists roughly 120,000 clones, more than 75% of them singletons. Sequencing used peripheral blood, obtained 28 days after the second AZD1222 dose. Receptors originate from an adult who received the AZD1222 COVID-19 vaccine.

V usage is TRBV7-2 and J usage is TRBJ1-1, with 8 bases aligning to TRBD1. Germline V gene lookup returns CDR1 SGHTA and CDR2 FQGNSA. Germline trimming cut 5 bases from V and 11 bases from J; bases unmatched to any gene: 7. The CDR3 has 12 residues. CDR3 amino acids: CASSPGQGWAFF. CDR3 coding DNA: TGTGCCAGCAGCCCTGGACAGGGTTGGGCTTTCTTT.

The chain couples TRBV10-3 to TRBJ2-7; D is ambiguous. Trimming removed 6 bases at V and 1 base at J, with 13 bases between. The CDR3 runs to 14 residues. Per the germline V gene, CDR1 is ENHRY and CDR2 is SYGVKD. The CDR3 DNA is TGTGCCATCAGGGGCGAACAGTCATCCTACGAGCAGTACTTC. Translating gives CAIRGEQSSYEQYF.

This sequence joins TRBV3-1 (or the pseudogene TRBV3-2) and TRBJ2-3; D possibly corresponds to TRBD2 (5 bases). Per germline, CDR1 LGHDT and CDR2 YNNKEL (reference sequence). The V end was cut by 1 base, the J end by 0 bases, with 8 bases between. The CDR3 extends over 15 amino acids. CDR3 in amino acids: CASSQVGGSTDTQYF. The CDR3 DNA follows: TGTGCCAGCAGCCAAGTGGGCGGGAGCACAGATACGCAGTATTTT.

The chain carries TRBV11-3 and TRBJ2-1; no clear D gene. The CDR3 loop spans 13 amino acids. Trimming left V 5 bases short and J 10 bases short, with 15 bases between. CDR1 and CDR2 (germline): SGHNT, YENEEA. The CDR3 loop is CASSIGPSREQFF. CDR3 bases: TGTGCCAGCAGCATAGGCCCCTCTAGAGAGCAGTTCTTC.

The rearrangement links TRBV2 to TRBJ1-5; 9 bases agree with TRBD1. CDR3 length: 16 residues. Germline values: CDR1 SNHLY, CDR2 FYNNEI. Trimming at V came to 6 bases and at J to 7 bases, leaving 13 bases not matched to a gene. The CDR3 loop is CASRTDRGRVGQPQHF. The CDR3 DNA reads as TGTGCCAGCAGGACGGACAGGGGCCGTGTCGGGCAGCCCCAGCATTTT.

This clone has a handful of counts. This CDR3 reads CASSLRWDRGTDTQYF. The CDR3 DNA follows: TGTGCCAGCAGCTTGCGTTGGGACAGGGGCACAGATACGCAGTATTTT. This sequence joins TRBV5-4 and TRBJ2-3; 9 bases are a match to TRBD1. CDR3 length equals 16 residues. Germline lookup yields CDR1 SGHNT and CDR2 YYREEE (reference sequence). Trimming removed 1 base from V and 1 base from J; junction bases left unmatched: 4.

CDR3 region: CASSRKGGNTGELFF. CDR3 in DNA: TGTGCCAGCAGTCGCAAGGGTGGGAACACCGGGGAGCTGTTTTTT. The rearrangement links TRBV27 to TRBJ2-2; D ambiguous. This CDR3 has 15 amino acids. Germline V gives CDR1 MNHEY, CDR2 SMNVEV (reference sequence). Trimming took off 5 bases at V and 1 base at J, with 11 bases between the two ends.

The chain is built from TRBV29-1 and TRBJ1-2, with TRBD1 as a possible D gene (5 bases). Germline CDR1 reads SQVTM; CDR2 reads ANQGSEA. The CDR3 loop spans 12 amino acids. The CDR3 reads CTVMDTTYGYTF. The CDR3 coding sequence is TGCACCGTCATGGACACTACCTATGGCTACACCTTC. The full variable domain, rest sourced from reference TRBV29-1 and TRBJ1-2, is SAVISQKPSRDICQRGTSLTIQCQVDSQVTMMFWYRQQPGQSLTLIATANQGSEATYESGFVIDKFPISRPNLTFSTLTVSNMSPEDSSIYLCTVMDTTYGYTFGSGTRLTVV.

V is TRBV12-3 or TRBV12-4 and J is TRBJ1-2; maybe TRBD1 (6 bases). V lost 0 bases and J lost 8, with 10 bases in between. This CDR3 is built from 13 residues. The CDR3 DNA reads TGTGCCAGCAGTTTAGCAGGGGGTGTCGGCTACACCTTC. Translating it yields CASSLAGGVGYTF.

This clone was seen more than once but under ten times. The chain employs TRBV4-3 and TRBJ1-2, with D possibly being TRBD1 (6 bases). This CDR3 is 15 amino acids long. The V end was cut by 0 bases, the J end by 2 bases, with 10 bases between. Germline lookup yields CDR1 LGHNA and CDR2 YSLEER. CDR3 region: CASSQEVGTNYGYTF. CDR3 DNA sequence: TGCGCCAGCAGCCAAGAAGTGGGGACAAACTATGGCTACACCTTC.

The chain carries TRBV20-1 and TRBJ2-2; 8 bases align to TRBD2. Trimming took 3 bases from V and 5 from J; bases not matched to a gene: 11. Germline loops: CDR1 DFQATT, CDR2 SNEGSKA (reference sequence). The CDR3 has 16 amino acids. CDR3 region: CSASTSGGFVTGELFF. In nucleotides, the CDR3 is TGCAGTGCTAGTACCAGCGGGGGTTTCGTTACCGGGGAGCTGTTTTTT.

The CDR3 spells CASSYDGQALSGYTF. As DNA, the CDR3 is TGTGCCAGCAGTTACGACGGACAGGCCTTGTCTGGCTACACCTTC. The chain combines TRBV6-5 with TRBJ1-2, with 7 positions matching TRBD1. With V trimmed by 2 bases and J by 7 bases, 10 bases remained unmatched. The CDR3 is 15 residues long. Per the germline V gene, CDR1 is MNHEY and CDR2 is SVGAGI.

The V and J genes are TRBV3-1 (or the pseudogene TRBV3-2) and TRBJ2-7; TRBD1 aligns across 8 bases. Germline CDR1 and CDR2: LGHDT and YNNKEL (reference sequence). The CDR3 is 16 amino acids. Losses at the gene ends were 6 bases for V and 2 bases for J; bases not matched to a gene: 12. This CDR3 reads CASSPFQGAVTYEQYF. CDR3 DNA sequence: TGTGCCAGCAGTCCGTTCCAGGGGGCAGTAACCTACGAGCAGTACTTC.

This sequence joins TRBV14 and TRBJ1-1; 7 bases line up with TRBD1. The germline gives CDR1 SGHDN, CDR2 FVKESK. V dropped 3 bases and J dropped 4; count of bases not matched to a gene: 8. CDR3 length: 15 residues. The DNA for the CDR3 is TGTGCCAGCAGCCAGAGCAACAGGGGAGGCACTGAAGCTTTCTTT. It translates to CASSQSNRGGTEAFF.

The chain uses TRBV30 and TRBJ2-7; TRBD1 agrees at 10 bases. CDR3 length: 12 residues. From germline, CDR1 is GTSNPN and CDR2 SVGIG (reference sequence). The trim removed 5 bases at V and 3 bases at J, leaving 1 base unmatched. The CDR3 DNA follows: TGTGCCTGGGGGACAGGGGACTACGAGCAGTACTTC. Translating it yields CAWGTGDYEQYF.

This clone has a single count. The genes are TRBV5-8 and TRBJ1-1; the D is unclear. Between the trimmed V and J ends, which lost 3 bases and 4 bases, there was a span of 13 bases. From germline, CDR1 is SGHTS and CDR2 YDEGEE. The CDR3 totals 14 residues. CDR3 bases: TGTGCCAGCAGCTCGGACGTGCTAAGCACTGAAGCTTTCTTT. This gives the protein CASSSDVLSTEAFF.

This sequence joins TRBV19 and TRBJ1-4, with D tentatively TRBD1 (6 bases). This CDR3 contains 16 residues. Germline V gene sequence: CDR1 LNHDA, CDR2 SQIVND (reference sequence). V was cut by 5 bases and J by 8 bases, with 21 bases left in between. The CDR3 nucleotides are TGTGCCAGTAGTTCGCAGGGGCAAGGTTTCAGGGAAAAACTGTTTTTT. Protein sequence: CASSSQGQGFREKLFF.

The genes are TRBV10-3 and TRBJ2-1; 10 bases map to TRBD1. The CDR3 covers 15 residues. Germline lookup yields CDR1 ENHRY and CDR2 SYGVKD. The V gene end was trimmed by 5 bases and the J gene end by 4 bases; junction bases not matched to a gene: 5. CDR3 coding DNA: TGTGCCATCAGTATGGACAGGGGGTTTTACAATGAGCAGTTCTTC. It specifies CAISMDRGFYNEQFF.

The chain's CDR3 is CASIPPPGGGPGGELFF. As DNA, the CDR3 is TGTGCCAGCATCCCCCCCCCAGGGGGAGGGCCGGGCGGGGAGCTGTTTTTT. This chain uses TRBV28 with TRBJ2-2, with D tentatively TRBD1 or TRBD2 (7 bases each). The germline gives CDR1 MDHEN, CDR2 SYDVKM. V lost 7 bases and J 7 bases, leaving 25 bases between the germline ends. CDR3 length: 17 amino acids.

This sequence joins TRBV7-9 and TRBJ2-1; 7 bases are a match to TRBD1. The CDR3 extends over 15 amino acids. Germline CDR1 and CDR2: SEHNR and FQNEAQ (reference sequence). The V gene end was trimmed by 2 bases and the J gene end by 5 bases; junction bases not matched to a gene: 6. This CDR3 is CASSLSVGGNNEQFF. Here the CDR3 DNA reads TGTGCCAGCAGCTTATCGGTAGGGGGCAACAATGAGCAGTTCTTC.

This chain connects TRBV27 to TRBJ2-3; 10 bases fit TRBD1. The CDR3 totals 13 residues. Trimming took 8 bases from V and 1 from J; bases not matched to a gene: 0. CDR1 and CDR2 from the germline V gene are MNHEY and SMNVEV (reference sequence). CDR3 DNA sequence: TGTGCCAGCGGGACAGGGGGCACAGATACGCAGTATTTT. This codes for CASGTGGTDTQYF.

J is TRBJ1-1 and V is TRBV5-5; D unclear. Per the germline V gene, CDR1 is SGHKS and CDR2 is YYEKEE (reference sequence). Trimming removed 0 bases from V and 4 bases from J, with 13 bases in between. The CDR3 is 15 amino acids. CDR3 DNA sequence: TGTGCCAGCAGCTTGGATATAGGATGGGGCACTGAAGCTTTCTTT. Protein sequence: CASSLDIGWGTEAFF.

This chain uses TRBV5-6 with TRBJ2-4; D call uncertain. Trimming shortened V by 0 bases and J by 2 bases, and 6 bases separated the two germline ends. Germline lookup yields CDR1 SGHDT and CDR2 YYEEEE. This CDR3 comprises 14 residues. The CDR3: CASSLVSSKNIQYF. CDR3 DNA: TGTGCCAGCAGCTTGGTGAGTTCCAAAAACATTCAGTACTTC.

V is TRBV9 and J is TRBJ2-1; 15 bases line up with TRBD2. V lost 4 bases, J lost 10 bases, and 12 bases stayed unmatched. The CDR3 contains 17 residues. Germline loops: CDR1 SGDLS, CDR2 YYNGEE. The chain's CDR3 is CASSPRWTSGRAGEQFF. Written as DNA, the CDR3 is TGTGCCAGCAGCCCTAGATGGACTAGCGGGAGGGCAGGGGAGCAGTTCTTC. Supplemented by reference TRBV9 and TRBJ2-1, the full variable domain reads DSGVTQTPKHLITATGQRVTLRCSPRSGDLSVYWYQQSLDQGLQFLIQYYNGEERAKGNILERFSAQQFPDLHSELNLSSLELGDSALYFCASSPRWTSGRAGEQFFGPGTRLTVL.

J is TRBJ1-5 and V is TRBV11-2; no definite D call. Trimming took off 3 bases at V and 7 bases at J, with 13 bases between the two ends. Germline V gives CDR1 SGHAT, CDR2 FQNNGV. The CDR3 is made up of 14 amino acids. The CDR3 loop reads CASSLEGWRQPQHF. In DNA, the CDR3 is TGTGCCAGCAGCTTGGAAGGGTGGAGGCAGCCCCAGCATTTT. The full variable domain, in which reference TRBV11-2 and TRBJ1-5 provide the parts outside the CDR3, is EAGVAQSPRYKIIEKRQSVAFWCNPISGHATLYWYQQILGQGPKLLIQFQNNGVVDDSQLPKDRFSAERLKGVDSTLKIQPAKLEDSAVYLCASSLEGWRQPQHFGDGTRLSIL.

The genes are TRBV27 and TRBJ2-4; D could derive from TRBD1 or TRBD2 (5 bases each). The V end was cut by 4 bases, the J end by 4 bases, with 17 bases between. CDR1 and CDR2 (germline): MNHEY, SMNVEV (reference sequence). CDR3 length equals 16 residues. Here the CDR3 DNA reads TGTGCCAGCAGTTCTTATGACGGGACGGCTAAAAACATTCAGTACTTC. Protein product: CASSSYDGTAKNIQYF.

This clone is a singleton in its sample. The chain recombines TRBV16 with TRBJ2-2; no definite D call. Germline CDR1 reads KGHSY; CDR2 reads FQNENV. The V gene lost 0 bases and the J gene lost 5 bases, with 7 bases spanning the gap. The CDR3 runs 14 residues. DNA for the CDR3: TGTGCCAGCAGCCAATCTGTGGGAACCGGGGAGCTGTTTTTT. Its translation is CASSQSVGTGELFF.

This clone was seen a handful of times. The chain joins TRBV5-4 to TRBJ1-1; unclear D gene. Trimming took off 1 base at V and 1 base at J, with 5 bases between the two ends. The CDR3 is made up of 13 amino acids. Germline V CDR1 and CDR2: SGHNT, YYREEE (reference sequence). This CDR3 is CASSLPANTEAFF. CDR3 coding DNA: TGTGCCAGCAGCTTGCCAGCGAACACTGAAGCTTTCTTT. The full variable domain, completed using reference TRBV5-4 and TRBJ1-1, is ETGVTQSPTHLIKTRGQQVTLRCSSQSGHNTVSWYQQALGQGPQFIFQYYREEENGRGNFPPRFSGLQFPNYSSELNVNALELDDSALYLCASSLPANTEAFFGQGTRLTVV.